The 10 T cell receptor beta chains in this list originate from one sample, sequenced in a study of T cells after yellow fever vaccination. MiXCR, run by TCRdb on the 5' RACE reads, gives a single entry per CDR3 protein. The data show some 300,000 distinct CDR3 sequences, around a tenth seen once. The sequenced sample was CD4+ T cells sorted from PBMCs, obtained 45 days after the yellow fever booster vaccination. The source of these receptors is a man younger than 35 who received the YFV17D yellow fever vaccine.

The CDR3 DNA reads as TGTGCCATCAGTCGGGACACCTCCTACGAGCAGTACTTC. It is translated as CAISRDTSYEQYF. The rearrangement links TRBV10-3 to TRBJ2-7, with D perhaps TRBD1 (6 bases). The CDR3 is 13 residues long. Per germline, CDR1 ENHRY and CDR2 SYGVKD. Trimming shortened V by 5 bases and J by 0 bases, and 8 bases separated the two germline ends.

This sequence joins TRBV5-1 and TRBJ2-3, with D possibly being TRBD2 (6 bases). This CDR3 has 15 amino acids. V was pared by 2 bases and J by 4 bases, with 14 bases between. In germline, CDR1 is SGHRS, CDR2 YFSETQ. The DNA for the CDR3 is TGCGCCAGCAGCTTAGCCGTTGGAGGGTCAGATACGCAGTATTTT. Translation gives CASSLAVGGSDTQYF.

This clonotype was seen many times. The V and J genes are TRBV6-5 and TRBJ2-2; the D is unclear. This CDR3 spans 15 amino acids. The ends were cut back, 6 bases at V and 3 bases at J, with 14 bases in the middle. Per germline, CDR1 MNHEY and CDR2 SVGAGI. The CDR3 spells CASSLTVPDTGELFF. The CDR3 DNA reads as TGTGCCAGCAGCCTTACAGTCCCGGACACCGGGGAGCTGTTTTTT.

The gene calls are TRBV12-3 or TRBV12-4 and TRBJ2-7; 7 bases map to TRBD1. Unmatched junction bases numbered 7, after V lost 4 bases and J lost 4 bases. The CDR3 spans 14 residues. The CDR3 region is CASSSYRDSYEQYF. The CDR3 DNA reads TGTGCCAGCAGTTCATACCGGGACAGTTACGAGCAGTACTTC.

This clonotype was detected only a few times. V and J are TRBV6-2 or TRBV6-3 and TRBJ2-7; D unclear. The CDR3 runs to 13 residues. V gave up 0 bases and J gave up 2 bases, with 5 bases separating them. Germline lookup yields CDR1 MNHEY and CDR2 SVGEGT. The CDR3 loop reads CASSYSQTYEQYV. CDR3 nucleotides: TGTGCCAGCAGTTACTCCCAGACCTACGAGCAGTACGTC.

This clonotype was seen more than once but under ten times. The CDR3 DNA sequence: TGTGCCAGCAGTGAAGGAGGACAGAGCACAGATACGCAGTATTTT. Its protein is CASSEGGQSTDTQYF. This sequence joins TRBV25-1 and TRBJ2-3; D possibly corresponds to TRBD1 (6 bases). Trimming stripped 2 bases from V and 0 bases from J, with 9 bases between. This CDR3 contains 15 residues. The germline CDR1 and CDR2 sequences are MGHDK and SYGVNS.

The chain combines TRBV11-2 with TRBJ1-5, with D possibly TRBD1 on 6 matching bases. Trimming pared 0 bases from V and 4 bases from J, leaving 13 bases between. From germline, CDR1 is SGHAT and CDR2 FQNNGV. This CDR3 spans 16 amino acids. The CDR3 loop reads CASSLDRRGGNQPQHF. CDR3 bases: TGTGCCAGCAGCTTAGATCGGAGGGGGGGGAATCAGCCCCAGCATTTT.

The CDR3 loop is CASSFRSGGETQYF. The CDR3 DNA sequence: TGTGCCAGCAGCTTCCGGAGCGGGGGAGAGACCCAGTACTTC. V usage is TRBV7-2 and J usage is TRBJ2-5, with 8 bases matching TRBD2. J gave up 4 bases and V 3 bases, and 4 bases lay outside the gene matches. CDR1 is SGHTA and CDR2 is FQGNSA in the germline V gene. The length of the CDR3 is 14 residues.

The CDR3 DNA follows: TGTGCCAGCAGCGTCGGGCTCCACACCGGGGAGCTGTTTTTT. It is translated as CASSVGLHTGELFF. This rearrangement joins TRBV7-9 to TRBJ2-2; D unclear. Between the trimmed V and J ends, which lost 5 bases and 3 bases, there was a span of 10 bases. Germline-derived CDR1 and CDR2 are SEHNR and FQNEAQ (reference sequence). The CDR3 covers 14 residues.

The rearrangement uses TRBV20-1 and TRBJ2-6; D remains ambiguous. Trimming removed 3 bases at V and 2 bases at J, with 8 bases between. Looked up from germline, CDR1 is DFQATT and CDR2 is SNEGSKA (reference sequence). This CDR3 comprises 14 residues. The CDR3 DNA reads TGCAGTGCTAGTTGGGTCCCTGGGGCCAACGTCCTGACTTTC. Translation gives CSASWVPGANVLTF.